Included here is one TCR beta chain sequence, with context. Seattle enrolled patients during active infection and tracked them longitudinally. This entry is derived from a study of blood T cell repertoires in COVID-19. Looking at the study overall: T cells, B-cell-depleted T cells, or PBMCs supplied cDNA or gDNA.

The CDR3 covers 16 residues. The trim removed 5 bases at V and 5 bases at J, leaving 7 bases unmatched. Germline V gene lookup returns CDR1 LNHNV and CDR2 YYDKDF (reference sequence). As handled by the study authors: The authors estimated nucleated cell counts from reference gene primer amplification. The repertoire was sequenced with immunoSEQ multiplex PCR; TCRdb's copy has only in-frame clones and lacks some. The V and J calls and clone size are taken from that table; D and trimming were inferred from the DNA. This table has about 180,000 clones, around 80% appearing once. The chain has TRBV15 and TRBJ2-3; TRBD2 aligns across 13 bases. The receptor comes from a woman older than 75 with COVID-19, enrolled during active disease. Sequencing used peripheral blood. CDR3 protein: CATSETSGGLVDTQYF. CDR3 coding DNA: TGTGCCACCAGCGAGACTAGCGGGGGGCTTGTAGATACGCAGTATTTT.